The rows below give T cell receptor beta chains drawn from one sample of a study of CD8 T cells in ankylosing spondylitis. TCRdb passed the 5' RACE reads through MiXCR, listing each CDR3 protein once. The data contain 300,000 to 350,000 distinct CDR3 sequences, around 20% of them seen just once; the ten biggest clones take up 3.5%. Specimen: blood, either unsorted or a sorted T cell fraction (not recorded which). The receptors stem from a female donor with ankylosing spondylitis or in good health (not recorded which). Each CDR3 is given without its conserved first and last residue.

>TRBJ2-5|TRBV7-7
ASSSDRQETQY
>TRBJ2-2|TRBV6-1
ASSQAGGDTGELF
>TRBJ2-5|TRBV2
ASSEYETQY
>TRBJ2-7|TRBV28
ATRKGATSYEQY
>TRBJ2-2|TRBV5-1
ASRWAAGDTGELF
>TRBJ2-5|TRBV12-3/TRBV12-4
ASKVGETQY
>TRBJ2-4|TRBV29-1
SVRETGRNIQY
>TRBJ2-7|TRBV20-1
SARDLPGYEQY
>TRBJ2-3|TRBV24-1
ATSGGSGLTDTQY
>TRBJ2-6|TRBV6-1
ASSKDPFGANVLT
>TRBJ2-1|TRBV30
AWSRNRGSSYNEQF
>TRBJ2-3|TRBV28
ASSRPTSGTDTQY
>TRBJ2-7|TRBV12-3/TRBV12-4
ASSFGSGNPYEQY
>TRBJ2-5|TRBV7-2
ASSPGAGVRQETQY
>TRBJ1-4|TRBV5-1
ASSRGEDGEKLF
>TRBJ2-3|TRBV20-1
SARSVGGQGADTQY
>TRBJ2-2|TRBV4-2
ASSQDLGGTGELF